Here is one TCR beta chain with its context. At least ten counts were recorded for this clonotype. What this receptor recognizes is not known. No base quality information exists; no much larger clone differs at one position. The CDR3 covers 13 residues, taking in both the cysteine and the phenylalanine. Kept here is only the CDR3 DNA, which spans 39 bases and is read in frame from base 1. Trimming removed 5 bases from V and 4 bases from J, leaving 11 bases between the germline ends. For repertoire sequencing, the TCR beta CDR3 regions were amplified from RNA transcripts. The first round was an RT-PCR using HTBI primers with the Qiagen OneStep RT-PCR kit, and this first round was followed by a second-round multiplex PCR, then size selection and purification. Libraries were sequenced paired-end with 100 bp reads on an Illumina HiSeq2000. In the paper's pipeline: SOAPnuke was used for read processing, and reads with adapters, uncalled bases, a mean Phred below 15, or no exact constant-primer or identifier match were discarded. High-quality paired reads were merged with COPE v1.2.5. Unique nucleotide sequences were defined as clonotypes and aligned to IMGT TRB V, D and J references using MiTCR v1.1. The analysis was limited to V-J combinations with a frequency above 0.0001, which together covered around 99% of the repertoires. For each V-J combination, a TCR clonal expansion and chaos score was defined as F50 clonal expansion divided by the chaos observed in the TCRdist matrix. Welch's t-statistics and random forest were used to reduce the features to approximately 13 V-J combinations, which were then used as input to a naive Bayes classifier. The similarity between thyroid and blood repertoires was quantified using the Morisita-Horn index. TCRdb cleaned the public reads at Q25 with fastp, built clones with MiXCR and kept in-frame beta chains. Every entry covers one CDR3 protein and lists the most common genes and DNA from its rows. TCRdb assigned the V and J calls; the authors' analysis was not used. The sample has about 410,000 distinct CDR3 sequences on record, about 18% of them singletons. The ten largest account for 1.5% to 2% of the sample.

The data derive from a study of Graves' ophthalmopathy and Graves' hyperthyroidism (dated by TCRdb to about 2018). Background for the entire study: Peripheral blood samples were taken at the time of initial diagnosis, before any treatment was given. For independent validation, a separate cohort was made up of approximately 19 hyperthyroidism patients plus 17 patients who later progressed from hyperthyroidism to ophthalmopathy. Following sampling, methimazole starting at 30 mg daily was administered to hyperthyroidism patients, and high-dose intravenous methylprednisolone was administered to ophthalmopathy patients. The approximately 90 discovery patients were divided at random into training and test sets in a 7:3 ratio. The study used TCR beta repertoire signatures to distinguish Graves' ophthalmopathy from Graves' hyperthyroidism and to predict progression to ophthalmopathy. T-cell repertoires of thyroid tissue and blood were compared in over 5 hyperthyroidism patients. To explore V-J signatures that distinguish ophthalmopathy from hyperthyroidism, a discovery set of about a hundred patients was enrolled, made up of 40 to 45 with ophthalmopathy and fewer than 60 with stable hyperthyroidism. In total, approximately 140 blood samples were TCR-sequenced: 40 to 45 ophthalmopathy, some 75 hyperthyroidism and some 17 hyperthyroidism-to-ophthalmopathy patients.

What the study reported, not specific to this receptor: Sample size was not statistically predetermined, and group allocation was not concealed from the investigators. Most expanded thyroid clonotypes with frequency above 0.001 were also detected in blood, suggesting blood repertoires may reflect the thyroid immune response. Ophthalmopathy was separated from stable hyperthyroidism by the 13-signature model with around 88% sensitivity and 81% to 84% specificity in cross-validation and with 80%/75% in the test set. In validation, the model predicted ophthalmopathy progression with about 71% sensitivity and around 72% specificity; roughly 11 predicted patients were CT-confirmed with GO in a median of around 6 months.

Ophthalmopathy patients had moderately to severely active disease, Clinical Activity Score of at least 3, NOSPECS grade of at least 4, and disease duration under 3 months. Anyone with other autoimmune diseases, uncontrolled infections, pregnancy or lactation was excluded from the study. Diagnosis was based on clinical symptoms, serum thyroxine, TRAb, thyroid ultrasound and orbital computed tomography. PBMCs were isolated from 7.5 to 10 ml of fresh peripheral blood by Ficoll-Paque density gradient centrifugation. Total RNA was extracted with Trizol reagent and quality-checked on an Agilent 2100 Bioanalyzer.

Source material: peripheral blood. The source of this sequence is a woman under 30 with Graves' ophthalmopathy. Donor details come from another sample of the same person, matched by shared clones. Rearrangement joined TRBV12-3 or TRBV12-4 to TRBJ1-2, with a tentative D gene TRBD1 over 5 matching bases. In nucleotide form, the sequence is TGTGCCAGCAGTCTCGACAGCGGCTATGGCTACACCTTC. Translated, this is CASSLDSGYGYTF.